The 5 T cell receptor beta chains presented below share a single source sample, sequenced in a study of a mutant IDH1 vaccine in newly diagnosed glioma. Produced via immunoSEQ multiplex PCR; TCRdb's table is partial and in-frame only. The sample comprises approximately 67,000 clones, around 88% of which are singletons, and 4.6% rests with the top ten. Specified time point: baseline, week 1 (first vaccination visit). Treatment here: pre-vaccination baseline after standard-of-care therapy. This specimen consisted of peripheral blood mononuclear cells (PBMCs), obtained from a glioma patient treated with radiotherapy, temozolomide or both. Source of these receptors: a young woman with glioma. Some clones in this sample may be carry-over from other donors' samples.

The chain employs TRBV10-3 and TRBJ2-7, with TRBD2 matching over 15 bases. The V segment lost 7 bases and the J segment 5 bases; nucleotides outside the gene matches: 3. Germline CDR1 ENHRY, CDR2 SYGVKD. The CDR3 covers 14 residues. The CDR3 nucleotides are TGTGCCATCACCGGACTAGCGGGAGGGCACGAGCAGTACTTC. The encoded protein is CAITGLAGGHEQYF.

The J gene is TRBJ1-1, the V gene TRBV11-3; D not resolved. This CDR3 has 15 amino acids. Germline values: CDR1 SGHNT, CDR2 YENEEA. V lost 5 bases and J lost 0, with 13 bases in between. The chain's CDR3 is CASSPKRQLNTEAFF. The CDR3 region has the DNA TGTGCCAGCAGCCCCAAGCGGCAGCTGAACACTGAAGCTTTCTTT.

The CDR3 DNA follows: TGCGCCAGCAGCTCCCTCCGGGACAGGGGCAAGTATGAGCAGTTCTTC. This translates into CASSSLRDRGKYEQFF. V is TRBV5-1 and J is TRBJ2-1; 10 bases agree with TRBD1. CDR1 SGHRS and CDR2 YFSETQ come from the germline V gene. J was trimmed by 8 bases and V by 3 bases; bases with no gene match: 11. The CDR3 spans 16 residues.

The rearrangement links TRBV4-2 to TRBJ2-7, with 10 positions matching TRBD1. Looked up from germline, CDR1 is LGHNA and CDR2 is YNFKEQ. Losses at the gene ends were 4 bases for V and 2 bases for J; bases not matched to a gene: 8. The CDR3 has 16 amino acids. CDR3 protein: CASSPQGQGYPYEQYF. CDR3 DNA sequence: TGTGCCAGCAGCCCTCAGGGACAGGGGTACCCCTACGAGCAGTACTTC.

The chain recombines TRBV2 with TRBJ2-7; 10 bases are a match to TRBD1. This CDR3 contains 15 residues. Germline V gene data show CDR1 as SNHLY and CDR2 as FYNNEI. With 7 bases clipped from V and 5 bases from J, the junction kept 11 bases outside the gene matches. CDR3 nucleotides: TGTGCCAGCACTAACGACAGGGGGCTCACGGACGAGCAGTACTTC. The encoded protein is CASTNDRGLTDEQYF. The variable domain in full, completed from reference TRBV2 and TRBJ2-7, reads EPEVTQTPSHQVTQMGQEVILRCVPISNHLYFYWYRQILGQKVEFLVSFYNNEISEKSEIFDDQFSVERPDGSNFTLKIRSTKLEDSAMYFCASTNDRGLTDEQYFGPGTRLTVT.